A single sample is the source of the 21 T cell receptor beta chains below, sequenced in a study of molecular identifiers for immune sequencing clone quantification. MiXCR was run by TCRdb on the PCR reads, yielding one entry per CDR3 protein. The table shows 30,000 to 40,000 distinct CDR3 sequences, with 15% to 20% occurring only once. The specimen sequenced was naive CD8+ T cells from blood, with Jurkat cell RNA spiked in. Subset noted: FACS-sorted CD8+CD4-CCR7+CD45RA+ naive T cells. The receptors come from a human donor in good health. Some libraries in this study had Jurkat cell RNA spiked in.

The table lists this clonotype with many counts. V is TRBV7-9 and J is TRBJ2-3; 8 nucleotides line up with TRBD2. CDR1 is SEHNR and CDR2 is FQNEAQ in the germline V gene (reference sequence). This CDR3 has 17 residues. After removal of 5 bases from V and 0 bases from J, the junction contained 10 bases not matched to a gene. CDR3 amino acids: CASSEGREGPSTDTQYF. The CDR3 DNA is TGTGCCAGCAGCGAGGGACGGGAGGGCCCCAGCACAGATACGCAGTATTTT.

This clonotype was found many times. The V gene is TRBV23-1, the J gene TRBJ2-2; D assignment may be TRBD1 or TRBD2 (6 bases each). TRBV23-1 is noted as an ORF with a role that remains uncertain. This CDR3 spans 18 amino acids. V shed 4 bases and J shed 3 bases, with 21 bases lying between them. The CDR3 spells CASSPHTRGRDDTGELFF. For the CDR3, the DNA is TGCGCCAGCAGTCCCCACACTCGGGGGCGGGATGACACCGGGGAGCTGTTTTTT.

This clonotype turned up a few times. At one boundary the junction diverges from the germline segment, which might be a read error. This chain connects TRBV6-2 or TRBV6-3 to TRBJ2-2; D might be TRBD1 (5 bases). CDR1 and CDR2 (germline): MNHEY, SVGEGT. The CDR3 length is 14 residues. CDR3 sequence (DNA): TGTGTCAGCAGGCCCGACAGCTACACCGGGGAGCTGTTTTTT. This translates into CVSRPDSYTGELFF.

This clonotype was recorded at least ten times. V usage is TRBV11-2 and J usage is TRBJ2-7; maybe TRBD2 (5 bases). Germline assignment: CDR1 SGHAT and CDR2 FQNNGV. V was clipped by 5 bases and J by 3 bases, with 11 bases between them. This CDR3 region has 13 residues. Here the CDR3 reads CASSRGLDYEQYF. DNA of the CDR3: TGTGCCAGCAGCCGTGGACTTGACTACGAGCAGTACTTC.

This clonotype was detected ten times or more. The genes are TRBV4-1 and TRBJ2-7; weak D call: TRBD1 (6 bases). The germline V gene encodes CDR1 MGHRA and CDR2 YSYEKL. V dropped 4 bases and J dropped 3 bases, with 10 bases sitting between them. This CDR3 has 13 amino acids. The CDR3 nucleotides are TGCGCCAGCAGCCCGGGACACCTCTACGAGCAGTACTTC. Residues: CASSPGHLYEQYF.

The chain has TRBV6-2 or TRBV6-3 and TRBJ2-4; possibly TRBD2 for D (6 bases). Trimming cost V 6 bases and J 15 bases, with 15 bases left between them. Germline V gives CDR1 MNHEY, CDR2 SVGEGT. The length of the CDR3 is 11 residues. CDR3 coding DNA: TGTGCCAGCAGCCCCACGGGGGAATTGTACTTC. It encodes CASSPTGELYF.

This clonotype was recorded many times. The chain couples TRBV28 to TRBJ2-1, with 11 bases fitting TRBD2. The germline CDR1 and CDR2 sequences are MDHEN and SYDVKM. CDR3 size: 18 residues. V lost 3 bases to trimming and J lost 3 bases; unmatched junction nucleotides: 10. The CDR3 protein is CASSFPPGTSGVYNEQFF. Here the CDR3 DNA reads TGTGCCAGCAGTTTCCCCCCCGGGACTAGCGGCGTCTACAATGAGCAGTTCTTC. The complete variable domain, with remaining parts taken from reference TRBV28 and TRBJ2-1, reads DVKVTQSSRYLVKRTGEKVFLECVQDMDHENMFWYRQDPGLGLRLIYFSYDVKMKEKGDIPEGYSVSREKKERFSLILESASTNQTSMYLCASSFPPGTSGVYNEQFFGPGTRLTVL.

This sequence joins TRBV29-1 and TRBJ2-7; 8 bases match TRBD1. The CDR3 has 15 amino acids. V shed 5 bases and J 0 bases; nucleotides not matched to a gene: 9. Germline CDR1 SQVTM, CDR2 ANQGSEA. The CDR3 DNA reads as TGCAGCGTTACACTTTGGGACAGGAGCTCCTACGAGCAGTACTTC. Its translation is CSVTLWDRSSYEQYF.

This clonotype appeared many times. J is TRBJ2-3 and V is TRBV5-1, with 7 bases matching TRBD2. V lost 0 bases, J lost 0 bases, and 4 bases stayed unmatched. The germline V gene has CDR1 SGHRS and CDR2 YFSETQ. There are 16 residues in the CDR3. The chain's CDR3 is CASSLEVSGSTDTQYF. The CDR3 bases are TGCGCCAGCAGCTTGGAGGTTAGCGGGAGCACAGATACGCAGTATTTT.

With regard to this clonotype: One end of the junction fails to match germline, which may point to a read error. V is TRBV4-1 and J is TRBJ2-1; 10 positions agree with TRBD2. CDR1 and CDR2 (germline): MGHRA, YSYEKL. This CDR3 comprises 17 residues. The CDR3 DNA sequence: TGCGCCAGCAGCCAAGAGCCAGCGGGGGGGCCCTACAATGTGCAGTTCTTC. This encodes CASSQEPAGGPYNVQFF.

At least ten counts were recorded for this clonotype. The chain has TRBV6-6 and TRBJ2-5; possible D gene TRBD1, 5 bases. V lost 7 bases to trimming and J lost 3 bases, with 12 bases between them. Germline-derived CDR1 and CDR2 are MNHNY and SVGAGI (reference sequence). This CDR3 spans 13 amino acids. Here the CDR3 reads CASIPQEEETQYF. For the CDR3, the DNA is TGTGCCAGCATTCCACAGGAAGAAGAGACCCAGTACTTC.

The chain joins TRBV6-5 to TRBJ2-7; TRBD2 agrees at 8 bases. CDR3 length: 17 residues. The ends lost 5 bases at V and 0 bases at J; junction bases unmatched: 12. Per germline, CDR1 MNHEY and CDR2 SVGAGI. In DNA, the CDR3 is TGTGCCAGCAGTAAGAGCGGGAGTCAGGTGGGCTCCTACGAGCAGTACTTC. Translating gives CASSKSGSQVGSYEQYF.

This clonotype was picked up many times. The gene calls are TRBV7-2 and TRBJ2-5, with 8 nucleotides matching TRBD2. The germline CDR1 and CDR2 sequences are SGHTA and FQGNSA. V gave up 1 base and J gave up 5 bases; unmatched junction bases: 9. The CDR3 extends over 16 amino acids. DNA for the CDR3: TGTGCCAGCAGCTTAGGAGCCTCGGGGGGGTGGGAGACCCAGTACTTC. Amino acids: CASSLGASGGWETQYF.

Ten or more counts support this clonotype. The V gene is TRBV4-1, the J gene TRBJ2-1; 7 positions match TRBD2. The CDR3 runs 15 residues. Unmatched junction bases numbered 2, after V lost 2 bases and J lost 1 base. CDR1 and CDR2 (germline): MGHRA, YSYEKL. The CDR3 loop reads CASSQTGGSYNEQFF. CDR3 coding DNA: TGCGCCAGCAGCCAAACGGGGGGATCCTACAATGAGCAGTTCTTC.

This clonotype appeared many times. The chain combines TRBV27 with TRBJ2-7; TRBD1 aligns across 9 bases. CDR3 length equals 16 residues. Germline CDR1 MNHEY, CDR2 SMNVEV (reference sequence). The V and J ends lost 5 bases and 3 bases, in that order; junction bases with no gene match: 11. CDR3 sequence: CASSHISGTGIYEQYF. The CDR3 nucleotides read TGTGCCAGCAGTCACATCTCCGGGACAGGGATCTACGAGCAGTACTTC.

In the case of this clonotype: A read error is possible here, since a much larger clone lies one base away. The genes are TRBV30 and TRBJ2-7; D possibly matches TRBD1 or TRBD2 (5 bases each). The germline CDR1 and CDR2 sequences are GTSNPN and SVGIG (reference sequence). The CDR3 runs 13 residues. CDR3 coding DNA: TGTGCCCGGAGAATGGGGGAAGCCTACGAGCAGTACTTC. This translates into CARRMGEAYEQYF.

This clonotype was observed a few times. This sequence joins TRBV18 and TRBJ2-3; possibly TRBD1 for D (6 bases). The V gene's germline CDR1 is KGHSH and CDR2 LQKENI. This CDR3 has 15 amino acids. The V and J ends lost 0 bases and 4 bases respectively, with 11 bases between them. CDR3: CASSPPSGAADTQYF. The CDR3 region has the DNA TGTGCCAGCTCACCACCATCAGGGGCGGCAGATACGCAGTATTTT.

Ten or more counts support this clonotype. The chain couples TRBV29-1 to TRBJ1-2; D is perhaps TRBD1 (6 bases). This CDR3 region has 13 residues. Germline V CDR1 and CDR2: SQVTM, ANQGSEA. The V end lost 4 bases, the J end lost 5 bases, and 14 bases lay between the germline ends. CDR3 protein: CSVAGGPRYGYTF. CDR3 in DNA: TGCAGCGTTGCTGGGGGCCCCCGATATGGCTACACCTTC.

For this clonotype: The junction and the germline gene differ at one end; a read error may be behind it. The V call is TRBV7-9, the J call TRBJ2-3, with D perhaps assigned TRBD1 or TRBD2 (5 bases each). The CDR3 contains 16 residues. CDR1 and CDR2 from the germline V gene are SEHNR and FQNEAQ (reference sequence). The CDR3 nucleotides read TGTGCCAGCAGCCCACCCCCGGGGCTAGTCACAGATGCGCAGTATTTT. Its translation is CASSPPPGLVTDAQYF.

The sample holds a few counts of this clonotype. V is TRBV27 and J is TRBJ2-1; no clear D gene. CDR1 MNHEY and CDR2 SMNVEV come from the germline V gene (reference sequence). The V and J ends lost 5 bases and 8 bases respectively, with 28 bases between them. The CDR3 is 18 amino acids. The CDR3 is CASSLVVGPPAGTHEQFF. The CDR3, as DNA: TGTGCCAGCAGTCTTGTTGTAGGTCCCCCGGCTGGCACCCATGAGCAGTTCTTC.

This clonotype was seen ten or more times. The chain carries TRBV5-4 and TRBJ2-5, with 7 bases matching TRBD2. CDR1 and CDR2 from the germline V gene are SGHNT and YYREEE (reference sequence). V lost 0 bases, J lost 0 bases, and 5 bases stayed unmatched. The CDR3 loop spans 16 amino acids. The CDR3 coding sequence is TGTGCCAGCAGCTTGGCCCCAGCGGGGTACCAAGAGACCCAGTACTTC. Amino acids: CASSLAPAGYQETQYF.